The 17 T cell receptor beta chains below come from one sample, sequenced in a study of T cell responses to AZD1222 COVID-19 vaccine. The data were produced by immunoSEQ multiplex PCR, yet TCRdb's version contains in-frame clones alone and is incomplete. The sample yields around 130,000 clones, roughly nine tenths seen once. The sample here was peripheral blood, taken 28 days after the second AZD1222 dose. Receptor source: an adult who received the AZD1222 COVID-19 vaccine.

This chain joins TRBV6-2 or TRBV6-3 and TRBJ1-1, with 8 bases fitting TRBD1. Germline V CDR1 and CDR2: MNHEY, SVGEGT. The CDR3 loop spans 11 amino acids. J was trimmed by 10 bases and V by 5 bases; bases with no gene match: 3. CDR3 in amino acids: CASSHGQGAFF. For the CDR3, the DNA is TGTGCCAGCAGTCACGGACAGGGAGCTTTCTTT.

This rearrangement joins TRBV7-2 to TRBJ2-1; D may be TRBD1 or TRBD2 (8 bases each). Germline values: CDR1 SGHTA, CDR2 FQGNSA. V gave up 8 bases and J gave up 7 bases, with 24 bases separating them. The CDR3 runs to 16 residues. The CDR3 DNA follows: TGTGCCAGCTCCCCGGGGGGGCAGGGGGCCCAAAATGAGCAGTTCTTC. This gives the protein CASSPGGQGAQNEQFF.

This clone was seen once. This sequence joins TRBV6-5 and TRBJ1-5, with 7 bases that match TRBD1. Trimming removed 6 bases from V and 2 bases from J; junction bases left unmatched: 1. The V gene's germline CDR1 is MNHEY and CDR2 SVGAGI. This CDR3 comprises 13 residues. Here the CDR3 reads CASRGQRNQPQHF. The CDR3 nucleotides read TGTGCCAGCAGGGGACAGCGCAATCAGCCCCAGCATTTT.

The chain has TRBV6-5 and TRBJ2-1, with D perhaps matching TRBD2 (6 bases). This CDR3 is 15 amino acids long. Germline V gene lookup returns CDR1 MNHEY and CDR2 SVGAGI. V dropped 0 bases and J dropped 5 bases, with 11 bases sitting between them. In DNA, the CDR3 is TGTGCCAGCAGTTACTCGTGGGACTGGAACAATGAGCAGTTCTTC. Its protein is CASSYSWDWNNEQFF.

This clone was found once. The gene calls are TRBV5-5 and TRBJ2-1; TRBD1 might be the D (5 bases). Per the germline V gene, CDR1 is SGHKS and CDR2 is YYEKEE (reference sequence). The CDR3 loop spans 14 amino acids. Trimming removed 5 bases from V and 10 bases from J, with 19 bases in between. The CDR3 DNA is TGTGCCAGCAGTCCCCCTCCCCCGACAGTGGAGCAGTTCTTC. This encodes CASSPPPPTVEQFF.

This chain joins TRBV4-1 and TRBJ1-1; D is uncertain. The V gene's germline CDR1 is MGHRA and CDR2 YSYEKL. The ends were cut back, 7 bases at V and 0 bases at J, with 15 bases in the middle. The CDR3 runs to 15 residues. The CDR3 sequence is CASTPREVMNTEAFF. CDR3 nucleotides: TGCGCCAGCACTCCCCGGGAGGTTATGAACACTGAAGCTTTCTTT.

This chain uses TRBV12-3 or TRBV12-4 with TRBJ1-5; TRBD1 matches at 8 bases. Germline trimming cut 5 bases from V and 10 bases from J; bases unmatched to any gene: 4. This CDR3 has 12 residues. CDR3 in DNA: TGTGCCAGCAGTACAGGGGGGCGACCCCAGCATTTT. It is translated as CASSTGGRPQHF.

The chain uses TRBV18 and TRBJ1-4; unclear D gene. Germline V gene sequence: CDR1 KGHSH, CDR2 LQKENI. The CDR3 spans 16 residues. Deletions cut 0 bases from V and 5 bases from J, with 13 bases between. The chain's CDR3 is CASSPPGGQENEKLFF. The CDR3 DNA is TGTGCCAGCTCACCACCCGGTGGGCAGGAAAATGAAAAACTGTTTTTT.

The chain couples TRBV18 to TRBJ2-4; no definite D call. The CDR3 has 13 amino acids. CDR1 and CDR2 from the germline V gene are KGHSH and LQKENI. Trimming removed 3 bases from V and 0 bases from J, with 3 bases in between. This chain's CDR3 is CASSPSAKNIQYF. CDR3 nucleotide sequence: TGTGCCAGCTCACCCTCAGCCAAAAACATTCAGTACTTC.

The CDR3 DNA reads TGTGCCACCAGGCTTGGGACAGGAGATAAAGAAGCTTTCTTT. Translated: CATRLGTGDKEAFF. The chain employs TRBV15 and TRBJ1-1, with TRBD1 matching over 8 bases. This CDR3 contains 14 residues. Germline V gene data show CDR1 as LNHNV and CDR2 as YYDKDF (reference sequence). The trim removed 6 bases at V and 8 bases at J, leaving 11 bases unmatched.

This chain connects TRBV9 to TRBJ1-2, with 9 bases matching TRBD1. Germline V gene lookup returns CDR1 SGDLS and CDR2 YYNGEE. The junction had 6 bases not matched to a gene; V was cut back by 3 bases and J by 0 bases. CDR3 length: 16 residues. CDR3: CASSARGDRANYGYTF. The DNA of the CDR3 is TGTGCCAGCAGCGCCCGGGGGGACAGGGCTAACTATGGCTACACCTTC.

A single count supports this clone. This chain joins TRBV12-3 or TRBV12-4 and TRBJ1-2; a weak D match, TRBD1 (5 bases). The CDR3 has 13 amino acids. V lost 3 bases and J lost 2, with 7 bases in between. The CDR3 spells CASSFQGNYGYTF. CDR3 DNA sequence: TGTGCCAGCAGTTTCCAGGGAAACTATGGCTACACCTTC.

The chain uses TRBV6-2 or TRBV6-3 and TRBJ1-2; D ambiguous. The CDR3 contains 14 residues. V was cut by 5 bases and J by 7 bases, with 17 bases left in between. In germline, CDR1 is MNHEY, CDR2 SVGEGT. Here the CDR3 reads CASSLLRAPGGYTF. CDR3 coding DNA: TGTGCCAGCAGTCTACTCCGGGCGCCTGGTGGCTACACCTTC.

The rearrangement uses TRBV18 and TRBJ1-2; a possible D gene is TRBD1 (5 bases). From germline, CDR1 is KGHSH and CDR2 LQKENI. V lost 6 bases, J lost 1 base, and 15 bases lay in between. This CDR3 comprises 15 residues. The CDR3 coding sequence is TGTGCCAGCTCGTTCCGGGACCCAATTAACTATGGCTACACCTTC. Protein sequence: CASSFRDPINYGYTF.

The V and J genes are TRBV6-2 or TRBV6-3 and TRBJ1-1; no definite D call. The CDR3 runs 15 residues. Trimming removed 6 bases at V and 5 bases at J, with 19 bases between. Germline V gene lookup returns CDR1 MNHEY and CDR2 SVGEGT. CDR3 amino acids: CASSSPRQARTEAFF. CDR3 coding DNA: TGTGCCAGCAGCTCCCCCCGGCAGGCGAGGACTGAAGCTTTCTTT.

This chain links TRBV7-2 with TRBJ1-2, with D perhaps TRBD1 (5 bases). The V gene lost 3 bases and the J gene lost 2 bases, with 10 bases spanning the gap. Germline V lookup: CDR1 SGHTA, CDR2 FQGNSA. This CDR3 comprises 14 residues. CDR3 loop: CASSLGGPNYGYTF. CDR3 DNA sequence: TGTGCCAGCAGCTTGGGGGGTCCAAACTATGGCTACACCTTC.

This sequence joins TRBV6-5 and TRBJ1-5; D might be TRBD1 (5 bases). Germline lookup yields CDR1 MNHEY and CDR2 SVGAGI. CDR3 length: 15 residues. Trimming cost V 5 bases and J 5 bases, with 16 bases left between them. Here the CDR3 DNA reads TGTGCCAGCAGTCGGACACAAGCGGGCGATCAGCCCCAGCATTTT. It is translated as CASSRTQAGDQPQHF.